One sample yielded the 9 T cell receptor beta chains listed below, sequenced in a study of blood T cell repertoires in COVID-19. Using immunoSEQ multiplex PCR, the repertoire was profiled, and TCRdb retains in-frame clones only, with some absent. Of some 290,000 clones in the sample, roughly 90% were seen once. Sample: peripheral blood. These receptors all stem from a woman aged 45-59 years who had recovered from COVID-19.

The chain joins TRBV5-6 to TRBJ2-7, with 9 bases that match TRBD1. The ends lost 0 bases at V and 3 bases at J; junction bases unmatched: 4. The CDR3 length is 15 residues. Per germline, CDR1 SGHDT and CDR2 YYEEEE. CDR3 DNA sequence: TGTGCCAGCAGCTTGGTTGGGACAGGGTTCTACGAGCAGTACTTC. Amino acids: CASSLVGTGFYEQYF.

The rearrangement links TRBV7-3 to TRBJ2-5, with D possibly being TRBD1 (5 bases). The V end was cut by 6 bases, the J end by 5 bases, with 13 bases between. This CDR3 contains 13 residues. The germline gives CDR1 SGHTA, CDR2 FQGTGA. The CDR3 nucleotides read TGTGCCAGCAGGAGAAGTGCAGGGGAGACCCAGTACTTC. Its translation: CASRRSAGETQYF. Using reference TRBV7-3 and TRBJ2-5 for the parts outside the CDR3, the full variable domain is GAGVSQTPSNKVTEKGKYVELRCDPISGHTALYWYRQSLGQGPEFLIYFQGTGAADDSGLPNDRFFAVRPEGSVSTLKIQRTERGDSAVYLCASRRSAGETQYFGPGTRLLVL.

The J gene is TRBJ1-6, the V gene TRBV6-1; 7 positions match TRBD1. CDR3 length equals 16 residues. The germline CDR1 and CDR2 sequences are MNHNS and SASEGT. Trimming cost V 0 bases and J 9 bases; bases outside gene matches: 8. For the CDR3, the DNA is TGTGCCAGCAGTGAAGCTGGGTGGCAGGGGGGTTCACCCCTCCACTTT. Its translation is CASSEAGWQGGSPLHF.

The chain is built from TRBV5-8 and TRBJ2-2; D is perhaps TRBD1 (6 bases). The CDR3 loop spans 13 amino acids. Germline assignment: CDR1 SGHTS and CDR2 YDEGEE. V was shortened by 4 bases and J by 7 bases, with 11 bases between the two germline ends. In DNA, the CDR3 is TGTGCCAGCAGCCCCACAGGGCTCGGGGAGCTGTTTTTT. It specifies CASSPTGLGELFF.

The V gene is TRBV19, the J gene TRBJ1-1; D might be TRBD1 (6 bases). CDR1 is LNHDA, CDR2 SQIVND, per germline (reference sequence). V dropped 6 bases and J dropped 2 bases, with 13 bases sitting between them. CDR3 length: 14 residues. This CDR3 reads CASSPRDKNTEAFF. DNA of the CDR3: TGTGCCAGTAGCCCCCGGGACAAAAACACTGAAGCTTTCTTT.

The rearrangement joins TRBV6-5 to TRBJ2-1; 10 positions match TRBD1. V lost 6 bases and J lost 4; bases outside the gene matches: 3. CDR1 is MNHEY and CDR2 is SVGAGI in the germline V gene. The CDR3 runs to 14 residues. CDR3 residues: CASSRDRGYNEQFF. DNA for the CDR3: TGTGCCAGCAGCAGGGACAGGGGATACAATGAGCAGTTCTTC.

V gene TRBV21-1 combines with J gene TRBJ1-2; the listed D gene, TRBD1, was not tested against the DNA. TRBV21-1 is a known pseudogene. CDR3 size: 14 residues. The CDR3 is CASSAPQGTYGYTF. The DNA of the CDR3 is TGTGCCAGCAGCGCCCCACAGGGGACCTATGGCTACACCTTC.

This clone was detected only a few times. J is TRBJ1-1 and V is TRBV11-2; 7 bases are a match to TRBD1. The germline gives CDR1 SGHAT, CDR2 FQNNGV. V gave up 5 bases and J gave up 1 base; unmatched junction bases: 13. The CDR3 sequence is 17 residues long. As DNA, the CDR3 is TGTGCCAGCAGCCCCATCAGGGGGAACAGGGCGAACACTGAAGCTTTCTTT. Amino acids: CASSPIRGNRANTEAFF.

CDR3 residues: CASSFIRQGRRNTIYF. CDR3 nucleotide sequence: TGTGCCAGCAGCTTTATCAGACAGGGGAGGAGAAACACCATATATTTT. This rearrangement joins TRBV5-6 to TRBJ1-3; TRBD1 aligns across 8 bases. The CDR3 covers 16 residues. Losses at the gene ends were 2 bases for V and 5 bases for J; bases not matched to a gene: 9. From germline, CDR1 is SGHDT and CDR2 YYEEEE.